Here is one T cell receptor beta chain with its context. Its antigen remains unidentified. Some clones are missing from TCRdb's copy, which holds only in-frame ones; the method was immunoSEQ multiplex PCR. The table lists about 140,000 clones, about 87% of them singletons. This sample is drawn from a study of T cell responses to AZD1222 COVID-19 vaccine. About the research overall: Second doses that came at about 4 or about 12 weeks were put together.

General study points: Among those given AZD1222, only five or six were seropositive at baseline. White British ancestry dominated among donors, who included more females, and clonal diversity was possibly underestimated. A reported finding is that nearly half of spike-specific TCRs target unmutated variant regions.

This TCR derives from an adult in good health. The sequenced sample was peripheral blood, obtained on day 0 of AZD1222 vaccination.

The CDR3 bases are TGTGCCAGCAGCGCCGGGGCACATGGAGGAGCTTTCTTT. This sequence encodes CASSAGAHGGAFF. This chain uses TRBV9 with TRBJ1-1; weak D call: TRBD1 (5 bases). CDR3 length: 13 residues. Germline V gene sequence: CDR1 SGDLS, CDR2 YYNGEE. The V end lost 3 bases, the J end lost 10 bases, and 16 bases lay between the germline ends.